This T cell receptor (beta chain) was found in a study of blood T cell repertoires in COVID-19. Study overall: Acute and convalescent COVID-19 specimens originated in the United States, Italy and Spain. Sample material is recorded as cDNA or gDNA derived from T cells, B-cell-depleted T cells, or PBMCs.

As originally analysed: Counts of nucleated cells, estimated from reference gene primer amplification, were obtained. TCRdb's copy holds only in-frame clones and misses some; the assay was immunoSEQ multiplex PCR. Clone size and V and J calls were adopted from that table, with D and trimming inferred from the DNA. The sample records a few hundred thousand clones, nearly 85% being singletons. Germline V gene sequence: CDR1 LNHDA, CDR2 SQIVND (reference sequence). V lost 10 bases to trimming and J lost 2 bases, with 14 bases between them. The CDR3 is 14 amino acids. Sequencing used peripheral blood. This sequence originates from a human donor in a cohort sampled during active COVID-19. This chain joins TRBV19 and TRBJ2-2; D might be TRBD1 (5 bases). The CDR3 sequence is CATRQIPNTGELFF. The CDR3 DNA follows: TGTGCCACCCGACAGATTCCTAACACCGGGGAGCTGTTTTTT.